These 14 T cell receptor beta chains originate from one sample sequenced in a study of regulatory T cells in long-lasting Graves disease. Sample time point: newly diagnosed GD, antithyroid drugs for less than 3 months. Extracted PBMC RNA gave rise to the TCR library. TCR beta libraries were built with iRepertoire HTBI primers and Arm-PCR of CDR3 regions. TCRdb re-called the multiplex PCR reads through MiXCR, storing one row per CDR3 protein. Of around 470,000 distinct CDR3 sequences listed, 14% are singletons. These data were likewise used in another study, on T cells in Graves' hyperthyroidism and ophthalmopathy.

The specimen comprised peripheral blood mononuclear cells (PBMCs), sampled at new diagnosis, from a patient treated with antithyroid drugs. These receptor sequences come from a woman in her 50s with Graves disease.

In this sample, this clonotype turned up many times. This chain links TRBV2 with TRBJ2-3; a weak D match, TRBD1 (6 bases). V was clipped by 11 bases and J by 0 bases, with 15 bases between them. The CDR3 is 14 residues long. Germline assignment: CDR1 SNHLY and CDR2 FYNNEI. CDR3 nucleotides: TGTGCCGGCAACAGGGAATGGAGCACAGATACGCAGTATTTT. Protein product: CAGNREWSTDTQYF.

Concerning this clonotype: Given a much more abundant clone one base away, this may be a read error. V is TRBV13 and J is TRBJ2-2, with 10 bases identical to TRBD2. The germline V gene encodes CDR1 PRHDT and CDR2 FYEKMQ (reference sequence). This CDR3 has 18 residues. The CDR3 bases are TGTGCCAGCAGCTTAGGCCTAGCGGGAGCTCCGAACACCGGGGAGCCGTTTTTT. Translation gives CASSLGLAGAPNTGEPFF.

The chain couples TRBV5-1 to TRBJ2-1; 9 bases align to TRBD2. The V gene's germline CDR1 is SGHRS and CDR2 YFSETQ. This CDR3 region has 14 residues. Germline trimming cut 3 bases from V and 9 bases from J; bases unmatched to any gene: 7. CDR3 sequence: CASSWGTSSGEQFF. As DNA, the CDR3 is TGCGCCAGCAGCTGGGGGACTAGCTCGGGTGAGCAGTTCTTC.

This clonotype was counted ten times or more. V and J are TRBV28 and TRBJ2-2; TRBD2 matches 8 bases. The J segment lost 5 bases and the V segment lost 5 bases, leaving 10 bases of the junction unmatched. The CDR3 runs 16 residues. CDR1 is MDHEN, CDR2 SYDVKM, per germline. The CDR3 DNA reads TGTGCCAGCAGTCCCCACGGACTAGCTGGGACCGGGGAGCTGTTTTTT. This sequence encodes CASSPHGLAGTGELFF.

This clonotype was recorded many times. This chain links TRBV6-2 or TRBV6-3 with TRBJ2-5, with TRBD2 as a possible D gene (5 bases). Trimming removed 2 bases at V and 5 bases at J, with 9 bases between. This CDR3 is 13 amino acids long. Germline lookup yields CDR1 MNHEY and CDR2 SVGEGT. CDR3 in DNA: TGTGCCAGCAGTTACGCGGGTTGGGAGACCCAGTACTTC. Its translation is CASSYAGWETQYF.

This clonotype has a handful of counts. The V and J genes are TRBV30 and TRBJ1-3, with 8 bases matching TRBD1. Germline V lookup: CDR1 GTSNPN, CDR2 SVGIG (reference sequence). V was clipped by 3 bases and J by 2 bases; unmatched bases: 9. The CDR3 consists of 16 residues. The CDR3 sequence: CAWSLTGDETGNTIYF. CDR3 DNA: TGTGCCTGGAGCCTGACAGGGGATGAAACTGGAAACACCATATATTTT.

This clonotype was detected only a few times. The chain combines TRBV6-5 with TRBJ2-1; 10 bases are shared with TRBD2. Germline-derived CDR1 and CDR2 are MNHEY and SVGAGI. This CDR3 region has 16 residues. Trimming took 0 bases from V and 10 from J; bases not matched to a gene: 9. The DNA for the CDR3 is TGTGCCAGCAGTTACTCTCCGGGACTAGCGCTCGGGGAGCAGTTCTTC. Protein sequence: CASSYSPGLALGEQFF.

The V call is TRBV4-1, the J call TRBJ2-7; D possibly corresponds to TRBD2 (6 bases). This CDR3 comprises 16 residues. Germline CDR1 and CDR2: MGHRA and YSYEKL. Trimming removed 1 base at V and 4 bases at J, with 17 bases between. In DNA, the CDR3 is TGCGCCAGCAGCCAAGTGTTAGCGGTAGTGTCATACGAGCAGTACTTC. This sequence encodes CASSQVLAVVSYEQYF.

This clonotype came up many times. The CDR3 sequence: CASSWGHPNTEAFF. The DNA of the CDR3 is TGTGCCAGCAGTTGGGGACACCCGAACACTGAAGCTTTCTTT. The rearrangement uses TRBV28 and TRBJ1-1, with a weak D call TRBD1 (6 bases). Germline V lookup: CDR1 MDHEN, CDR2 SYDVKM. The CDR3 runs to 14 residues. V lost 4 bases, J lost 1 base, and 10 bases lay in between.

This clonotype has a count of ten or more. J is TRBJ2-1 and V is TRBV12-3 or TRBV12-4; 11 bases line up with TRBD2. Trimming at V came to 4 bases and at J to 8 bases, leaving 7 bases not matched to a gene. The CDR3 loop spans 15 amino acids. In nucleotides, the CDR3 is TGTGCCAGCAGTTGGGGGCTAGCGGGAGGCGATGAGCAGTTCTTC. Its protein product is CASSWGLAGGDEQFF.

The table lists this clonotype with a few counts. The rearrangement uses TRBV7-9 and TRBJ2-7, with a weak D call TRBD2 (6 bases). The CDR3 loop spans 16 amino acids. Germline V gene lookup returns CDR1 SEHNR and CDR2 FQNEAQ (reference sequence). V gave up 5 bases and J gave up 0 bases, with 17 bases separating them. The CDR3 DNA reads as TGTGCCAGCAGCCCGTGGCGGGGCCCCAGCTCCTACGAGCAGTACTTC. Translated, it gives CASSPWRGPSSYEQYF.

The chain has TRBV7-9 and TRBJ2-7; 12 nucleotides line up with TRBD2. Germline V gene lookup returns CDR1 SEHNR and CDR2 FQNEAQ (reference sequence). This CDR3 region has 17 residues. V shed 4 bases, J shed 2 bases, and the junction held 9 bases outside the gene matches. CDR3 in amino acids: CASSSGLAGSLPYEQYF. CDR3 DNA: TGTGCCAGCAGCTCCGGACTAGCGGGATCATTACCCTACGAGCAGTACTTC.

This clonotype was seen only a few times. The chain joins TRBV5-1 to TRBJ1-2, with D hard to call. This CDR3 has 16 amino acids. V lost 3 bases to trimming and J lost 0 bases, with 15 bases between them. The germline V gene encodes CDR1 SGHRS and CDR2 YFSETQ. CDR3 region: CASSSAPGYANYGYTF. The CDR3 coding sequence is TGCGCCAGCAGCTCGGCTCCGGGGTATGCTAACTATGGCTACACCTTC.

This clonotype was detected ten times or more. This sequence joins TRBV10-1 and TRBJ2-7; D is perhaps TRBD2 (6 bases). Trimming shortened V by 7 bases and J by 0 bases, and 16 bases separated the two germline ends. Germline V gene lookup returns CDR1 WNHNN and CDR2 SYGVQD (reference sequence). The CDR3 runs to 15 residues. The CDR3 DNA sequence: TGCGCCAGCAACCCGGGACTTCTAAGCTCCTACGAGCAGTACTTC. Its protein is CASNPGLLSSYEQYF.